This T cell receptor beta chain was sequenced in a study of shared clonotypes between healthy human individuals. Germline V gives CDR1 SEHNR, CDR2 FQNEAQ (reference sequence). V shed 5 bases and J 11 bases; nucleotides not matched to a gene: 20. The length of the CDR3 is 16 residues. Assay used: immunoSEQ multiplex PCR; TCRdb lists only in-frame clones, some missing. The sample holds hundreds of thousands of clones, 55% to 75% seen once. The rearrangement joins TRBV7-9 to TRBJ1-1; the match to TRBD1 covers 7 bases. Sequencing was carried out using memory CD4+ T cells sorted from blood. The subset here: CD45RA-negative fraction. The TCR was taken from a woman in her thirties in good health. The CDR3 is CASSLAQQGMGMKAFF. The CDR3 bases are TGTGCCAGCAGCCTCGCCCAACAGGGGATGGGTATGAAGGCTTTCTTT.